These 25 T cell receptor beta chains came from one sample sequenced in a study of cytotoxic CD8 clonotypes in ibrutinib-treated CLL. Assay used: immunoSEQ multiplex PCR; TCRdb lists only in-frame clones, some missing. Among just over 200,000 clones listed, more than 65% were seen once. Specimen: PBMCs, collected after 12 months of ibrutinib treatment. These receptors came from a human donor with chronic lymphocytic leukemia.

The rearrangement links TRBV7-6 to TRBJ1-1, with D unclear. Germline CDR1 and CDR2: SGHVS and FNYEAQ. The CDR3 is 15 amino acids. The germline V and J ends were trimmed by 3 bases and 4 bases, with 15 bases remaining between them. The CDR3 DNA is TGTGCCAGCAGCTTCGGACCTGGGGTTAGCACTGAAGCTTTCTTT. This translates into CASSFGPGVSTEAFF. The variable domain in full, with the rest retrieved from reference TRBV7-6 and TRBJ1-1, is GAGVSQSPRYKVTKRGQDVALRCDPISGHVSLYWYRQALGQGPEFLTYFNYEAQQDKSGLPNDRFSAERPEGSISTLTIQRTEQRDSAMYRCASSFGPGVSTEAFFGQGTRLTVV.

The chain is built from TRBV7-2 and TRBJ2-7, with 11 bases aligning to TRBD2. J was trimmed by 7 bases and V by 1 base; bases with no gene match: 0. The CDR3 is 13 residues long. Germline V gives CDR1 SGHTA, CDR2 FQGNSA. Written as DNA, the CDR3 is TGTGCCAGCAGCTTAGGGACTAGCGGGGAGCAGTACTTC. Amino acid sequence: CASSLGTSGEQYF.

The V call is TRBV7-2, the J call TRBJ1-2; D ambiguous. The CDR3 sequence is 16 residues long. V was trimmed by 3 bases and J by 3 bases, leaving 17 bases between them. The germline V gene encodes CDR1 SGHTA and CDR2 FQGNSA. The CDR3 nucleotides are TGTGCCAGCAGCTTTGAGATGGAGTCCTACGACTATGGCTACACCTTC. It translates to CASSFEMESYDYGYTF.

This clone was counted between two and nine times. The rearrangement links TRBV2 to TRBJ1-2; the D gene is possibly TRBD1 (6 bases). Trimming left V 3 bases short and J 8 bases short, with 25 bases between. Germline-derived CDR1 and CDR2 are SNHLY and FYNNEI. CDR3 length: 17 amino acids. CDR3 bases: TGTGCCAGCAGTGAGGCACAGGGAGCTGAAGCCCGGGAGGGCTACACCTTC. Translation: CASSEAQGAEAREGYTF.

The DNA for the CDR3 is TGTGCCAGCAGTGTGAGCGGGGGAACCGGGGAGCTGTTTTTT. It translates to CASSVSGGTGELFF. This chain links TRBV25-1 with TRBJ2-2; the match to TRBD2 covers 8 bases. In germline, CDR1 is MGHDK, CDR2 SYGVNS. V shed 4 bases and J 5 bases; nucleotides not matched to a gene: 3. This CDR3 has 14 residues. The whole variable domain, remainder taken from reference TRBV25-1 and TRBJ2-2, is EADIYQTPRYLVIGTGKKITLECSQTMGHDKMYWYQQDPGMELHLIHYSYGVNSTEKGDLSSESTVSRIRTEHFPLTLESARPSHTSQYLCASSVSGGTGELFFGEGSRLTVL.

This chain joins TRBV18 and TRBJ1-1; 8 bases align to TRBD1. CDR3 length: 14 amino acids. V lost 5 bases and J lost 1; bases outside the gene matches: 3. Germline loops: CDR1 KGHSH, CDR2 LQKENI. The CDR3 coding sequence is TGTGCCAGCTCAGCGGGACAGGCGAACACTGAAGCTTTCTTT. It yields the protein CASSAGQANTEAFF.

J is TRBJ2-7 and V is TRBV28, with TRBD2 matching 10 bases. The germline V gene encodes CDR1 MDHEN and CDR2 SYDVKM. There are 16 residues in the CDR3. The J segment lost 5 bases and the V segment lost 5 bases, leaving 12 bases of the junction unmatched. Here the CDR3 reads CASSPGGSGRAHEQYF. CDR3 nucleotides: TGTGCCAGCAGTCCCGGGGGAAGCGGGAGGGCCCACGAGCAGTACTTC.

V and J are TRBV9 and TRBJ2-1; TRBD2 is a possible D gene (5 bases). There are 19 residues in the CDR3. Germline-derived CDR1 and CDR2 are SGDLS and YYNGEE. V was clipped by 4 bases and J by 2 bases, with 25 bases between them. The DNA of the CDR3 is TGTGCCAGCAGCTCCTCCCGAGGGCTAACCTTTACCGCCTACAATGAGCAGTTCTTC. This translates into CASSSSRGLTFTAYNEQFF.

The chain is built from TRBV6-6 and TRBJ1-2; D possibly corresponds to TRBD1 (5 bases). Germline V gene data show CDR1 as MNHNY and CDR2 as SVGAGI (reference sequence). This CDR3 contains 14 residues. V gave up 5 bases and J gave up 8 bases, with 18 bases separating them. CDR3 amino acids: CASSDRLLLEGYTF. The CDR3 coding sequence is TGTGCCAGCAGTGACAGATTACTATTAGAGGGCTACACCTTC.

V is TRBV2 and J is TRBJ2-7; the D call may be TRBD1 or TRBD2 (6 bases each). This CDR3 region has 15 residues. Germline V CDR1 and CDR2: SNHLY, FYNNEI. Between the trimmed V and J ends, which lost 3 bases and 2 bases, there was a span of 14 bases. The CDR3 loop is CASSDLQRGAYEQYF. The CDR3 DNA is TGTGCCAGCAGTGATCTCCAAAGGGGGGCCTACGAGCAGTACTTC.

The chain uses TRBV30 and TRBJ2-5; weak D call: TRBD2 (7 bases). Germline values: CDR1 GTSNPN, CDR2 SVGIG (reference sequence). CDR3 length: 15 amino acids. V gave up 1 base and J gave up 7 bases, with 19 bases separating them. CDR3 nucleotides: TGTGCCTGGAGTGACCAAGAGGGGGGGTACGCGACCCAGTACTTC. Amino acids: CAWSDQEGGYATQYF.

This clone showed up just a few times. This chain links TRBV30 with TRBJ1-4; no firm D call. The CDR3 is 11 amino acids. The ends were cut back, 0 bases at V and 4 bases at J, with 0 bases in the middle. CDR1 and CDR2 from the germline V gene are GTSNPN and SVGIG (reference sequence). CDR3 sequence: CAWSVNEKLFF. Written as DNA, the CDR3 is TGTGCCTGGAGTGTTAATGAAAAACTGTTTTTT.

This chain connects TRBV7-2 to TRBJ1-1; D uncertain. The V end was cut by 2 bases, the J end by 10 bases, with 5 bases between. This CDR3 has 10 residues. CDR1 is SGHTA and CDR2 is FQGNSA in the germline V gene. The CDR3 spells CASSLTVAFF. The CDR3 bases are TGTGCCAGCAGCTTAACCGTAGCTTTCTTT.

This clone was counted only a few times. V and J are TRBV18 and TRBJ1-1; possibly TRBD1 for D (6 bases). Germline V gives CDR1 KGHSH, CDR2 LQKENI. Trimming stripped 6 bases from V and 0 bases from J, with 23 bases between. The CDR3 has 18 amino acids. In DNA form, the CDR3 reads TGTGCCAGCTCGTTTAGAGGACAGAGGAACTTAATGAACACTGAAGCTTTCTTT. Its protein is CASSFRGQRNLMNTEAFF.

This clone was seen more than once but under ten times. The chain couples TRBV30 to TRBJ1-3; TRBD1 matches 7 bases. The CDR3 consists of 13 residues. The V segment lost 5 bases and the J segment 4 bases; nucleotides outside the gene matches: 5. Germline V gene data show CDR1 as GTSNPN and CDR2 as SVGIG (reference sequence). This chain's CDR3 is CAWGEGGGNTIYF. CDR3 bases: TGTGCCTGGGGTGAAGGGGGCGGAAACACCATATATTTT. The full variable domain, with the rest looked up from reference TRBV30 and TRBJ1-3, is SQTIHQWPATLVQPVGSPLSLECTVEGTSNPNLYWYRQAAGRGLQLLFYSVGIGQISSEVPQNLSASRPQDRQFILSSKKLLLSDSGFYLCAWGEGGGNTIYFGEGSWLTVV.

The J gene is TRBJ1-2, the V gene TRBV27; 8 bases map to TRBD1. Germline CDR1 and CDR2: MNHEY and SMNVEV (reference sequence). V was pared by 5 bases and J by 0 bases, with 11 bases of the junction left unmatched. There are 17 residues in the CDR3. The CDR3 DNA sequence: TGTGCCAGCAGTCTAGCCGGGACAGGCGGGACTAACTATGGCTACACCTTC. It encodes CASSLAGTGGTNYGYTF.

The V gene is TRBV29-1, the J gene TRBJ1-2, with D hard to call. This CDR3 has 13 residues. With 7 bases removed from V and 8 bases from J, the gap between germline ends came to 20 bases. Germline CDR1 is SQVTM and CDR2 is ANQGSEA. The CDR3 loop is CSAQWGGGGGYTF. CDR3 DNA sequence: TGCAGCGCCCAATGGGGTGGCGGAGGAGGCTACACCTTC.

V gene TRBV13 combines with J gene TRBJ2-7; D may correspond to TRBD1 or TRBD2 (5 bases each). Germline V gene lookup returns CDR1 PRHDT and CDR2 FYEKMQ (reference sequence). CDR3 length: 16 amino acids. Trimming shortened V by 3 bases and J by 2 bases, and 17 bases separated the two germline ends. The DNA of the CDR3 is TGTGCCAGCAGCTTCGGTGTGGGGACGGTCACCTACGAGCAGTACTTC. It is translated as CASSFGVGTVTYEQYF.

This chain links TRBV7-6 with TRBJ1-3; D not certain. This CDR3 region has 13 residues. Germline CDR1 and CDR2: SGHVS and FNYEAQ. Trimming stripped 7 bases from V and 2 bases from J, with 9 bases between. The DNA of the CDR3 is TGTGCCAGCAAGCTGACGACTGGAAACACCATATATTTT. Translation: CASKLTTGNTIYF.

The CDR3 bases are TGTGCCAGCAGCTTAGCATGGCTACTTAGCACCGGGGAGCTGTTTTTT. Its protein is CASSLAWLLSTGELFF. The chain is built from TRBV7-2 and TRBJ2-2; no firm D call. V was trimmed by 0 bases and J by 4 bases, leaving 12 bases between them. This CDR3 spans 16 amino acids. In germline, CDR1 is SGHTA, CDR2 FQGNSA.

This clone was observed a few times. V is TRBV27 and J is TRBJ2-2; D unclear. Germline V gene lookup returns CDR1 MNHEY and CDR2 SMNVEV (reference sequence). This CDR3 has 15 residues. V lost 5 bases and J 1 base, leaving 11 bases between the germline ends. The CDR3 region is CASSGVQMNTGELFF. The CDR3 DNA reads TGTGCCAGCAGTGGGGTACAGATGAACACCGGGGAGCTGTTTTTT.

This clone has more than one count but fewer than ten. The J gene is TRBJ1-2, the V gene TRBV9; 8 positions match TRBD1. The CDR3 is made up of 15 amino acids. The V and J ends lost 1 base and 4 bases, in that order; junction bases with no gene match: 6. Germline values: CDR1 SGDLS, CDR2 YYNGEE. The CDR3 bases are TGTGCCAGCAGCGTAAATGGACAGGGACGCTATGGCTACACCTTC. The encoded protein is CASSVNGQGRYGYTF.

Judged by abundance, this clone is large. The rearrangement uses TRBV27 and TRBJ2-7; a weak D match, TRBD1 (6 bases). The V gene lost 5 bases and the J gene lost 0 bases, with 11 bases spanning the gap. Germline CDR1 is MNHEY and CDR2 is SMNVEV (reference sequence). The CDR3 extends over 14 amino acids. The chain's CDR3 is CASSGQTSSYEQYF. The CDR3 region has the DNA TGTGCCAGCAGTGGACAGACCAGCTCCTACGAGCAGTACTTC.

The chain employs TRBV4-2 and TRBJ2-4; D is unclear. This CDR3 is built from 16 residues. The germline V and J ends were trimmed by 0 bases and 0 bases, with 9 bases remaining between them. Looked up from germline, CDR1 is LGHNA and CDR2 is YNFKEQ. CDR3 coding DNA: TGTGCCAGCAGCCAAGACAACGGCATAGCCAAAAACATTCAGTACTTC. The encoded protein is CASSQDNGIAKNIQYF.

This clone was recorded a few times. This chain connects TRBV18 to TRBJ1-6; no clear D. This CDR3 spans 14 amino acids. CDR1 and CDR2 (germline): KGHSH, LQKENI. Trimming stripped 2 bases from V and 6 bases from J, with 8 bases between. The CDR3 is CASSPVPANSPLHF. The CDR3 nucleotides read TGTGCCAGCTCACCAGTCCCTGCTAATTCACCCCTCCACTTT.